The 14 T cell receptor beta chains presented below share a single source sample, sequenced in a study of OX40 agonist ivuxolimab in advanced cancers. TCRdb's copy holds only in-frame clones and misses some; the assay was immunoSEQ multiplex PCR. The table has 60,000 to 85,000 clones, about 94% seen once. The sample in question was CD4+ or CD8+ T cells sorted from blood, obtained in a trial of the OX40 agonist ivuxolimab. The receptors shown here come from an adult with an advanced solid tumor such as melanoma, head and neck, liver or kidney cancer.

The chain links TRBV5-1 to TRBJ2-3; D is uncertain. Germline V gives CDR1 SGHRS, CDR2 YFSETQ. The CDR3 spans 13 residues. V dropped 0 bases and J dropped 4 bases, with 6 bases sitting between them. The DNA for the CDR3 is TGCGCCAGCAGCTTGGGCAGCTCAGATACGCAGTATTTT. As protein: CASSLGSSDTQYF.

This rearrangement joins TRBV9 to TRBJ1-3; weak D call: TRBD1 (6 bases). Looked up from germline, CDR1 is SGDLS and CDR2 is YYNGEE. V lost 4 bases to trimming and J lost 4 bases, with 18 bases between them. The CDR3 length is 16 residues. The CDR3 sequence is CASSHNPQGEGNTIYF. In DNA, the CDR3 is TGTGCCAGCAGCCATAATCCACAGGGCGAGGGAAACACCATATATTTT.

The chain is built from TRBV5-6 and TRBJ2-1; D is perhaps TRBD2 (7 bases). Germline assignment: CDR1 SGHDT and CDR2 YYEEEE. This CDR3 is 13 amino acids long. Trimming removed 0 bases from V and 12 bases from J, with 13 bases in between. CDR3 protein: CASSLASGGGQFF. In DNA, the CDR3 is TGTGCCAGCAGCTTGGCTAGCGGAGGGGGGCAGTTCTTC.

The chain combines TRBV19 with TRBJ2-5; 9 bases are a match to TRBD2. The CDR3 is 15 residues long. Germline V CDR1 and CDR2: LNHDA, SQIVND (reference sequence). V was pared by 5 bases and J by 5 bases, with 9 bases of the junction left unmatched. CDR3 sequence: CASSELAGVYETQYF. CDR3 bases: TGTGCCAGTAGTGAGTTAGCGGGAGTGTATGAGACCCAGTACTTC.

Concerning this clone: The germline gene is not matched at one end of the junction; a read error may be the cause. The V call is TRBV5-4, the J call TRBJ1-1; D call uncertain. Germline CDR1 reads SGHNT; CDR2 reads YYREEE (reference sequence). There are 14 residues in the CDR3. The CDR3 is CASSLGNLNIEAFF. The CDR3 nucleotides are TGTGCCAGCAGCTTGGGGAACCTGAACATTGAAGCTTTCTTT.

This clone was seen just once. The chain has TRBV7-8 and TRBJ1-2; tentative D call: TRBD1 (6 bases). From germline, CDR1 is SGHVS and CDR2 FQNEAQ. This CDR3 spans 13 amino acids. V gave up 5 bases and J gave up 6 bases, with 13 bases separating them. The CDR3 loop is CASSLNREDGYTF. For the CDR3, the DNA is TGTGCCAGCAGCCTAAACAGGGAGGATGGCTACACCTTC.

The chain has TRBV4-2 and TRBJ2-7; D is possibly TRBD2 (6 bases). Trimming left V 3 bases short and J 4 bases short, with 16 bases between. The CDR3 extends over 15 amino acids. The V gene's germline CDR1 is LGHNA and CDR2 YNFKEQ. CDR3 nucleotide sequence: TGTGCCAGCAGCCAGGACGGGGACTTGGGGTACGAGCAGTACTTC. Protein: CASSQDGDLGYEQYF.

V is TRBV19 and J is TRBJ2-7; tentatively, D is TRBD1 (6 bases). Germline lookup yields CDR1 LNHDA and CDR2 SQIVND (reference sequence). The CDR3 has 14 amino acids. V lost 5 bases, J lost 0 bases, and 11 bases lay in between. The CDR3 reads CASSSSDSSYEQYF. CDR3 DNA sequence: TGTGCCAGTAGTTCCTCGGACAGCTCCTACGAGCAGTACTTC.

V gene TRBV5-1 combines with J gene TRBJ2-5, with TRBD2 identical over 11 bases. The CDR3 runs to 15 residues. V lost 7 bases and J lost 0; bases outside the gene matches: 5. In germline, CDR1 is SGHRS, CDR2 YFSETQ. The CDR3: CASGVAGGYQETQYF. CDR3 in DNA: TGCGCCAGCGGAGTAGCGGGGGGGTACCAAGAGACCCAGTACTTC.

The CDR3 region is CASTTTGGWHTEAFF. As DNA, the CDR3 is TGTGCCAGCACTACGACAGGGGGCTGGCACACTGAAGCTTTCTTT. The rearrangement uses TRBV6-5 and TRBJ1-1, with 10 bases matching TRBD1. The V segment lost 7 bases and the J segment 3 bases; nucleotides outside the gene matches: 8. This CDR3 has 15 residues. Germline-derived CDR1 and CDR2 are MNHEY and SVGAGI.

The chain uses TRBV14 and TRBJ1-3, with D possibly TRBD1 on 5 matching bases. The CDR3 is made up of 14 amino acids. Trimming stripped 0 bases from V and 10 bases from J, with 13 bases between. CDR1 SGHDN and CDR2 FVKESK come from the germline V gene. The CDR3 region has the DNA TGTGCCAGCAGCCAAGAGTGGGCAGGGCAAACCATATATTTT. It yields the protein CASSQEWAGQTIYF.

CDR3 coding DNA: TGTGCCAGCAGAGACGGACGGCTCTCTGGGGCCAACGTCCTGACTTTC. Translation gives CASRDGRLSGANVLTF. The chain links TRBV11-2 to TRBJ2-6; no clear D gene. The germline CDR1 and CDR2 sequences are SGHAT and FQNNGV. The CDR3 has 16 amino acids. V was pared by 6 bases and J by 0 bases, with 12 bases between.

The J gene is TRBJ2-7, the V gene TRBV25-1, with 10 bases matching TRBD2. This CDR3 has 16 residues. The ends lost 2 bases at V and 5 bases at J; junction bases unmatched: 9. CDR1 is MGHDK and CDR2 is SYGVNS in the germline V gene. The CDR3 protein is CASSEAASGGGHEQYF. The CDR3 DNA is TGTGCCAGCAGTGAAGCGGCTAGCGGGGGAGGCCACGAGCAGTACTTC.

The rearrangement links TRBV27 to TRBJ2-1, with D perhaps TRBD1 or TRBD2 (5 bases each). Germline V CDR1 and CDR2: MNHEY, SMNVEV (reference sequence). V was shortened by 5 bases and J by 6 bases, with 17 bases between the two germline ends. This CDR3 region has 15 residues. The CDR3 sequence: CASSPPGPAFNEQFF. In DNA, the CDR3 is TGTGCCAGCAGTCCGCCGGGACCAGCCTTCAATGAGCAGTTCTTC.